Sequencing of this TCR beta chain was carried out in a study of CD4 T cells in lung cancer (dated by TCRdb to between 2018 and 2021). Broadly, across the study: In the study, blood T cells from NSCLC patients were screened for responses to candidate mutation-encoded neoepitopes, and neoantigen-specific CD4+ T-cell clones and TCRs were isolated. The resected patients had lung adenocarcinoma or squamous cell carcinoma, were aged 60 to 69 at blood donation, and mostly were former smokers. Treatments the patients had received before donating blood included platinum chemotherapy, and some of the patients were given nivolumab or pembrolizumab. The frequency of neoantigen-specific clonotypes in tumor resections, non-adjacent lung and cultured T-cell products was tracked by TCRB deep sequencing. Four patients undergoing curative-intent resections for stage I-III non-small cell lung cancer provided the tumor and non-adjacent lung tissue.

The library was obtained by the immunoSEQ multiplex PCR assay. Qiagen DNeasy or QIAamp micro DNA kits were used to isolate DNA, and the Adaptive Biotechnology human TCRB sequencing kit was used to sequence TCRB. An Illumina MiSeq was used to sequence the TCRB libraries. In the authors' own workflow: The kit provider's software was used to analyze TCRB sequence data, and Fisher's exact test was used to test clonotype templates for tumor enrichment. Held by TCRdb, this immuneACCESS table contains in-frame sequences only and omits some clones. Under half of the omission traces to an unresolved V gene where checked; the cause of the rest is unknown. For V, J and clone size, that table is used; D and trimming come from the DNA. Counted in this sample were about 4,800 clones; 70% to 85% of them appeared once. About 17% of the sample goes to the ten largest clones. CDR1 and CDR2 were assigned from the germline V gene as SGHRS and YFSETQ. Ends trimmed: V by 4 bases, J by 3 bases; bases unmatched to a gene: 4. The CDR3 runs 15 amino acids, cysteine and phenylalanine included. The sequence is cut down to CDR3 DNA, 45 bases in frame from base 1.

With regard to this clone: Its antigen remains undetermined. No qualities accompany the bases; no much larger clone lies one base away.

Study-wide findings and limitations: Some blood-derived responses might be explained by in vitro priming of naive T cells or cross-reactivity rather than by memory responses to the cancer.

The sequence came from a man aged 55 to 70 with non-small cell lung cancer. The chain joins TRBV5-1 to TRBJ2-2; 9 central bases correspond to TRBD1. The specimen was lung tumor tissue. The CDR3 here reads CASSPRTGDTGELFF. Read as DNA, the sequence is TGCGCCAGCAGCCCCCGGACAGGGGACACCGGGGAGCTGTTTTTT.